This TCR beta chain was retrieved from a study of CD8 T cells in ankylosing spondylitis. General study findings and limits: Some of these motif variants have turned up before, in reports on reactive arthritis synovial fluid and blood.

TCRdb independently ran MiXCR on the 5' RACE reads; one entry per CDR3 protein. The sample holds 250,000 to 350,000 distinct CDR3 sequences, 20% seen once. Remarks on this clonotype: Its specificity is unknown.

CDR1 and CDR2 from the germline V gene are LNHDA and SQIVND (reference sequence). The CDR3 extends over 14 amino acids. Trimming left V 7 bases short and J 0 bases short, with 12 bases between. The sequenced sample was blood, either unsorted or a sorted T cell fraction (not recorded which). The receptor was isolated from a male donor with ankylosing spondylitis or in good health (not recorded which). This chain joins TRBV19 and TRBJ1-2; possibly TRBD1 for D (5 bases). CDR3 nucleotides: TGTGCCAGTAACCCCGGGGGATCTAACTATGGCTACACCTTC. It codes for CASNPGGSNYGYTF.